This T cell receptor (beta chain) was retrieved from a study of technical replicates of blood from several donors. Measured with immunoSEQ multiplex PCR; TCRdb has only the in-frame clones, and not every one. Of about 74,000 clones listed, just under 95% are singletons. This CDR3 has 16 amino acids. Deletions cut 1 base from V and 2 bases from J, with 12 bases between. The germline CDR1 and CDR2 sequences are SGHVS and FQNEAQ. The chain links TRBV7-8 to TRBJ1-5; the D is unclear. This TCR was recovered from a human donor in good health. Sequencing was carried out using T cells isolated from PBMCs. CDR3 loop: CASSLEFGVGNQPQHF. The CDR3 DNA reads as TGTGCCAGCAGCTTAGAGTTCGGGGTGGGCAATCAGCCCCAGCATTTT.